This passage covers 21 T cell receptor beta chains from one sample sequenced in a study of glioma-infiltrating T cells. Using RNA template, CDR3s of TCR alpha and beta were amplified with iRepertoire arm-PCR. TCRdb used MiXCR to reprocess the multiplex PCR reads, holding one entry per CDR3 protein. The sample yields roughly 200,000 distinct CDR3 sequences, roughly 32% seen once. The sample consisted of glioma tissue, nonneoplastic brain tissue, or PBMCs (not recorded which). Every receptor here comes from a human donor with low-grade glioma or glioblastoma, undergoing nonglioma brain surgery, or in good health (not recorded which).

The chain carries TRBV19 and TRBJ1-2; tentatively, D is TRBD1 (6 bases). The V and J ends lost 7 bases and 6 bases respectively, with 18 bases between them. The CDR3 loop spans 14 amino acids. The germline CDR1 and CDR2 sequences are LNHDA and SQIVND (reference sequence). CDR3 in DNA: TGTGCCAGTACTCCCTTGGACAGAGATGATGGCTACACCTTC. It yields the protein CASTPLDRDDGYTF.

Details on this clonotype: This may arise from a read error, as a much more abundant clone is one base away. CDR3 nucleotides: TGTGACAGCAGCCAAGATCGAGGAAGCCAGGGGCGTCAGCCCCAGCATTTT. Translating it yields CDSSQDRGSQGRQPQHF. The rearrangement links TRBV3-1 to TRBJ1-5; a possible D gene is TRBD1 (6 bases). CDR1 and CDR2 from the germline V gene are LGHDT and YNNKEL (reference sequence). This CDR3 is built from 17 residues.

This clonotype was seen at least ten times. This chain uses TRBV28 with TRBJ2-1; possibly TRBD1 or TRBD2 for D (5 bases each). The germline V and J ends were trimmed by 2 bases and 8 bases, with 16 bases remaining between them. The germline CDR1 and CDR2 sequences are MDHEN and SYDVKM. There are 15 residues in the CDR3. CDR3 nucleotides: TGTGCCAGCAGTTTAAGGCAGGGCGGGTCCGATGAGCAGTTCTTC. The encoded protein is CASSLRQGGSDEQFF. Looking up the rest from reference TRBV28 and TRBJ2-1 gives the full variable domain: DVKVTQSSRYLVKRTGEKVFLECVQDMDHENMFWYRQDPGLGLRLIYFSYDVKMKEKGDIPEGYSVSREKKERFSLILESASTNQTSMYLCASSLRQGGSDEQFFGPGTRLTVL.

About this clonotype: A clone one base away is much larger, so this may be a read error. V is TRBV2 and J is TRBJ1-2; D remains unclear. Germline-derived CDR1 and CDR2 are SNHLY and FYNNEI. The CDR3 loop spans 9 amino acids. The V end was cut by 10 bases, the J end by 9 bases, with 9 bases between. CDR3 bases: TGTGCCACCTCCAAGCGCTACACCTTC. Translation: CATSKRYTF.

This clonotype was observed many times. The CDR3 protein is CASSYPGITDTQYF. The CDR3 nucleotides are TGTGCCAGCAGTTACCCGGGAATCACAGATACGCAGTATTTT. The genes are TRBV5-4 and TRBJ2-3; perhaps TRBD2 as D (5 bases). This CDR3 has 14 residues. V lost 5 bases and J lost 2, with 12 bases in between. Germline V CDR1 and CDR2: SGHNT, YYREEE (reference sequence).

Turning to this clonotype: This could be a read error, since a much larger clone is one nucleotide away. The J gene is TRBJ1-5, the V gene TRBV4-1, with TRBD1 matching 9 bases. From germline, CDR1 is MGHRA and CDR2 YSYEKL. CDR3 length: 16 residues. CDR3 sequence reads: CASSHTGQGRNQPRHF. DNA for the CDR3: TGCGCCAGCAGCCATACGGGACAGGGACGCAATCAGCCCCGGCATTTT.

This clonotype was seen repeatedly, ten times or more. This sequence joins TRBV28 and TRBJ2-1; 9 bases agree with TRBD2. CDR1 MDHEN and CDR2 SYDVKM come from the germline V gene. V shed 6 bases, J shed 6 bases, and the junction held 9 bases outside the gene matches. This CDR3 has 15 residues. The DNA of the CDR3 is TGTGCCAGCAGATTACCGGGACTAGCAGTCAATGAGCAGTTCTTC. Amino acids: CASRLPGLAVNEQFF.

V and J are TRBV5-4 and TRBJ2-5, with a tentative D call TRBD2 (5 bases). Germline V gives CDR1 SGHNT, CDR2 YYREEE (reference sequence). V was pared by 1 base and J by 2 bases, with 15 bases between. The CDR3 sequence is 16 residues long. CDR3 region: CASSLNSGMKQETQYF. DNA for the CDR3: TGTGCCAGCAGCTTGAATTCGGGAATGAAACAAGAGACCCAGTACTTC.

This clonotype turned up a few times. The rearrangement joins TRBV10-3 to TRBJ1-1, with D tentatively TRBD1 (6 bases). This CDR3 has 15 residues. Germline lookup yields CDR1 ENHRY and CDR2 SYGVKD. The ends were cut back, 4 bases at V and 5 bases at J, with 17 bases in the middle. CDR3 coding DNA: TGTGCCATCAGTGGTGAGTTTGCAGGGGTGACTGAAGCTTTCTTT. Translating gives CAISGEFAGVTEAFF.

At least ten counts were recorded for this clonotype. The chain links TRBV7-9 to TRBJ2-5; no definite D call. This CDR3 has 14 amino acids. From germline, CDR1 is SEHNR and CDR2 FQNEAQ (reference sequence). Trimming pared 0 bases from V and 5 bases from J, leaving 10 bases between. CDR3 bases: TGTGCCAGCAGCTTAGCGGTAGCATCGGAGACCCAGTACTTC. Translating it yields CASSLAVASETQYF.

The V gene is TRBV4-1, the J gene TRBJ1-2; TRBD1 matches 10 bases. Germline values: CDR1 MGHRA, CDR2 YSYEKL. Germline trimming cut 4 bases from V and 4 bases from J; bases unmatched to any gene: 6. This CDR3 spans 15 amino acids. The chain's CDR3 is CASSPRTGGSYGYTF. DNA of the CDR3: TGCGCCAGCAGCCCGAGGACAGGGGGGAGCTATGGCTACACCTTC.

This clonotype showed up just a few times. The chain is built from TRBV11-2 and TRBJ2-5, with 9 bases fitting TRBD1. The germline V gene has CDR1 SGHAT and CDR2 FQNNGV. The trim removed 1 base at V and 0 bases at J, leaving 3 bases unmatched. CDR3 length: 16 residues. The CDR3 here is CASSLGRDRDQETQYF. CDR3 DNA: TGTGCCAGCAGCTTAGGTCGGGACAGGGACCAAGAGACCCAGTACTTC.

This chain joins TRBV24-1 and TRBJ2-7; 7 nucleotides align to TRBD1. CDR1 is KGHDR, CDR2 SFDVKD, per germline. V gave up 4 bases and J gave up 4 bases; unmatched junction bases: 12. This CDR3 contains 16 residues. CDR3 protein: CATSERQGPTLYEQYF. CDR3 in DNA: TGTGCCACCAGTGAACGACAGGGCCCGACGCTATACGAGCAGTACTTC.

The table lists this clonotype with many counts. V usage is TRBV4-1 and J usage is TRBJ1-1, with D unresolved. V shed 5 bases and J shed 5 bases, with 15 bases lying between them. Germline loops: CDR1 MGHRA, CDR2 YSYEKL. This CDR3 has 14 residues. CDR3 nucleotide sequence: TGCGCCAGCAGCTTGGGTCTCGAGAAGACTGAAGCTTTCTTT. It encodes CASSLGLEKTEAFF.

To note about this clonotype: Given the absence of the conserved phenylalanine or tryptophan at the CDR3 end, a read error is likely. The gene calls are TRBV19 and TRBJ1-2; 8 nucleotides align to TRBD1. This CDR3 comprises 16 residues. The V and J ends lost 5 bases and 3 bases, in that order; junction bases with no gene match: 11. CDR1 is LNHDA and CDR2 is SQIVND in the germline V gene (reference sequence). In DNA, the CDR3 is TGTGCCAGTAGTTTAACCGGACAGGGAATGGACTATGGCTACACCCTC. This gives the protein CASSLTGQGMDYGYTL.

To note about this clonotype: Relative to the germline gene, one junction end is altered; a read error may explain this. The V and J genes are TRBV4-2 and TRBJ2-7; D remains ambiguous. This CDR3 region has 13 residues. The V gene's germline CDR1 is LGHNA and CDR2 YNFKEQ. The chain's CDR3 is CASSREPSYERYF. The CDR3, as DNA: TGTGCCAGCAGCCGCGAACCTTCCTACGAGCGGTACTTC.

The sample holds many counts of this clonotype. The chain uses TRBV19 and TRBJ2-1; tentatively, D is TRBD1 (5 bases). The CDR3 contains 15 residues. Germline V lookup: CDR1 LNHDA, CDR2 SQIVND (reference sequence). Trimming left V 4 bases short and J 2 bases short, with 12 bases between. CDR3: CASSNQGSTYNEQFF. The DNA for the CDR3 is TGTGCCAGTAGTAATCAGGGTAGTACCTACAATGAGCAGTTCTTC.

A note on this clonotype: A read error may be the cause here, since a much bigger clone is one base away. The gene calls are TRBV3-1 and TRBJ1-1; 12 bases map to TRBD1. After removal of 7 bases from V and 11 bases from J, the junction contained 14 bases not matched to a gene. CDR3 length: 15 amino acids. Per the germline V gene, CDR1 is LGHDT and CDR2 is YNNKEL (reference sequence). As DNA, the CDR3 is TGTGCCAGCAACCATTCCGGGACAGGGGGCAGAAGCGCTTTCTTT. It encodes CASNHSGTGGRSAFF.

There are many counts of this clonotype. For the CDR3, the DNA is TGTGCCAGCTCACCCGATGATCAGCCCCAGCATTTT. This gives the protein CASSPDDQPQHF. The rearrangement joins TRBV18 to TRBJ1-5; no firm D call. CDR1 KGHSH and CDR2 LQKENI come from the germline V gene. The germline V and J ends were trimmed by 3 bases and 5 bases, with 5 bases remaining between them. CDR3 length equals 12 residues.

This clonotype was seen many times. The chain carries TRBV27 and TRBJ1-5; TRBD1 might be the D (6 bases). CDR3 length: 15 amino acids. Germline V gene sequence: CDR1 MNHEY, CDR2 SMNVEV (reference sequence). The V end lost 2 bases, the J end lost 3 bases, and 11 bases lay between the germline ends. CDR3 DNA sequence: TGTGCCAGCAGTTTAGAGGGGGGAATCAATCAGCCCCAGCATTTT. This gives the protein CASSLEGGINQPQHF.

This clonotype has a count of ten or more. The chain recombines TRBV6-2 or TRBV6-3 with TRBJ2-6; no firm D call. Germline V gene data show CDR1 as MNHEY and CDR2 as SVGEGT. V dropped 8 bases and J dropped 2 bases, with 10 bases sitting between them. The CDR3 is 14 residues long. The DNA of the CDR3 is TGTGCCAGCTTTTCGCGAGCTGGGGCCAACGTCCTGACTTTC. Translation gives CASFSRAGANVLTF.